The source of this T cell receptor (beta chain) is a study of cytomegalovirus exposure and HLA in healthy donors. Study conclusions and caveats: Earlier analysis yielded a pattern in which most TCR beta V segments were productive about 90% or about 30% of the time. With high specificity and sensitivity, the classifier reportedly diagnosed cytomegalovirus status. Among the most significant clusters, several appeared linked to common viral pathogens in a later analysis.

The CDR3 length is 16 residues. Germline V gene data show CDR1 as SSHAT and CDR2 as FNYEAQ (reference sequence). V shed 5 bases, J shed 1 base, and the junction held 6 bases outside the gene matches. PCR involved 60 Vbeta and 13 Jbeta primers. The method was immunoSEQ multiplex PCR; TCRdb's version includes in-frame clones alone and lacks a portion of them. The data contain 60,000 or so clones, roughly 71% of them seen just once; the ten biggest clones take up around 25%. This clone has more than one count but fewer than ten. Its antigen is unidentified. This rearrangement joins TRBV7-7 to TRBJ2-2; 8 nucleotides match TRBD2. The specimen sequenced was PBMCs. This clonotype originated in a man aged 45 to 65 in good health and CMV-seropositive. The CDR3 here is CASSPSTSGNTGELFF. CDR3 bases: TGTGCCAGCAGCCCTTCCACTAGCGGGAACACCGGGGAGCTGTTTTTT.